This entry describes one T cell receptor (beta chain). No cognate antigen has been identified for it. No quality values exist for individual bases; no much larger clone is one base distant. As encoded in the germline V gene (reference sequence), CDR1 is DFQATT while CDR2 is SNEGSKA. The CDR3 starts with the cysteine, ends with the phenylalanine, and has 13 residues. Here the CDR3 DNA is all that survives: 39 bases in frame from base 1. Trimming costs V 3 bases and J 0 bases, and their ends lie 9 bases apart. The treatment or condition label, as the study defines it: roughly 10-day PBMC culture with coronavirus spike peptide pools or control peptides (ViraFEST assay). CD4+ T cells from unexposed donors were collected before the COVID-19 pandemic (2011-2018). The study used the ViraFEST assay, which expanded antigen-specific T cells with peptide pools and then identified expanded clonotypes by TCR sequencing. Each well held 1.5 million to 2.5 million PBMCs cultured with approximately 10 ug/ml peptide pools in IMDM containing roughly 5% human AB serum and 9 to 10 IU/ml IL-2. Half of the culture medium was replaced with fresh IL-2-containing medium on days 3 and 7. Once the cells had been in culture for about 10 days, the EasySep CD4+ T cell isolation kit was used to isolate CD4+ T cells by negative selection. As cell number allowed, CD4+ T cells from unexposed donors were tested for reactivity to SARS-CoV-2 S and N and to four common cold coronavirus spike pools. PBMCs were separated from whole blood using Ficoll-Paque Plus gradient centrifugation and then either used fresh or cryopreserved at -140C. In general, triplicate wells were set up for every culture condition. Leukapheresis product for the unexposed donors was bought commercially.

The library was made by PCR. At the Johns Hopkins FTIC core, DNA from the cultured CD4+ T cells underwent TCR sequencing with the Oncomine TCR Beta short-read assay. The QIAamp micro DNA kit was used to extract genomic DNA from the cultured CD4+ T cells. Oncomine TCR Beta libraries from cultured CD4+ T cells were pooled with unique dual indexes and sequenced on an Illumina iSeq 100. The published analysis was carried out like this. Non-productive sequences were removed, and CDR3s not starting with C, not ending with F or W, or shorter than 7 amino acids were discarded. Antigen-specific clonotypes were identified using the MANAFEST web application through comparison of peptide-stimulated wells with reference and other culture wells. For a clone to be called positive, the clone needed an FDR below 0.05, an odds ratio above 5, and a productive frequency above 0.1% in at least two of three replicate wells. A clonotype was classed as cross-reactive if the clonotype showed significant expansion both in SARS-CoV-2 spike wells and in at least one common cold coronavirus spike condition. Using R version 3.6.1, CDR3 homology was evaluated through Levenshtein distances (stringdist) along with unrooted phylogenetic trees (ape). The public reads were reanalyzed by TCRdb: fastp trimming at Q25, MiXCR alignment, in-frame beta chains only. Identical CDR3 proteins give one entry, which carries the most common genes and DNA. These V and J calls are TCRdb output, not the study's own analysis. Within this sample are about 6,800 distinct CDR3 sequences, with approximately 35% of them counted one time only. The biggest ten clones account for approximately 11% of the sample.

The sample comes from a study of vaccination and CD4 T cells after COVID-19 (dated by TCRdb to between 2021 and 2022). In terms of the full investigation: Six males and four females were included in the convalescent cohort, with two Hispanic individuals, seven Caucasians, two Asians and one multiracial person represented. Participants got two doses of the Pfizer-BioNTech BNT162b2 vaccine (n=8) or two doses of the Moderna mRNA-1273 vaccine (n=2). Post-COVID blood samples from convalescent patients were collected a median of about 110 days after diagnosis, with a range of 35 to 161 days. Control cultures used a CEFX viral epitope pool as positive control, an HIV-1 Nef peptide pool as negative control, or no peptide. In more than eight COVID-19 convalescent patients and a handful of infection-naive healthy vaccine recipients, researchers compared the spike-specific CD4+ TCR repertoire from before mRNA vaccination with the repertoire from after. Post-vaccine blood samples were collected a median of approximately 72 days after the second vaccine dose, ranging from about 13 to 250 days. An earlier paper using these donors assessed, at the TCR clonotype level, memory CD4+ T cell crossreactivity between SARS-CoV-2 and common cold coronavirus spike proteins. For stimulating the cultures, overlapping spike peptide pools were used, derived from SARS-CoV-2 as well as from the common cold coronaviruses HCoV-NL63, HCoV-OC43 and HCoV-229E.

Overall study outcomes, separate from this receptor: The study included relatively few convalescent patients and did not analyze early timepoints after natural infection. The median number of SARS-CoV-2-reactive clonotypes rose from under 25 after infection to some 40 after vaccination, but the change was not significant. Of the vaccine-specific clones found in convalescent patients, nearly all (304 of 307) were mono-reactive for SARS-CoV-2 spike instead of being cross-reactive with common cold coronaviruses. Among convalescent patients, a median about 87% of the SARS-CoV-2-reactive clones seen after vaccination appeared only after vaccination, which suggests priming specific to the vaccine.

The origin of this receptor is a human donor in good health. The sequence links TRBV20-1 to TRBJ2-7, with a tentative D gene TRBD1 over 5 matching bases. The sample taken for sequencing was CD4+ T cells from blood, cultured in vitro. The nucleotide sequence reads TGCAGTGCTAGTACCGACAGCTCCTACGAGCAGTACTTC. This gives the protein CSASTDSSYEQYF.